These 13 T cell receptor beta chains share one sample of origin, sequenced in a study of Graves' ophthalmopathy and Graves' hyperthyroidism. The TCR beta CDR3 regions underwent amplification from RNA transcripts. The first round was an RT-PCR with HTBI primers, and the second round was a multiplex PCR. TCRdb re-called the multiplex PCR reads through MiXCR, storing one row per CDR3 protein. Of approximately 480,000 distinct CDR3 sequences listed, roughly an eighth are singletons. Sequenced material: blood. The receptor set was obtained from a woman in her twenties or thirties with Graves' ophthalmopathy.

This clonotype came up many times. V gene TRBV15 combines with J gene TRBJ2-5; D may be TRBD2 (5 bases). CDR3 size: 16 residues. Trimming cost V 0 bases and J 0 bases, with 11 bases left between them. Germline V gene data show CDR1 as LNHNV and CDR2 as YYDKDF (reference sequence). CDR3 sequence: CATSRDVVGDQETQYF. The CDR3 DNA reads TGTGCCACCAGCAGAGATGTGGTGGGAGACCAAGAGACCCAGTACTTC.

This clonotype was picked up a small number of times. The chain joins TRBV6-1 to TRBJ2-4, with TRBD1 matching over 11 bases. This CDR3 is 15 amino acids long. V lost 7 bases, J lost 3 bases, and 5 bases stayed unmatched. Germline V gene data show CDR1 as MNHNS and CDR2 as SASEGT. The chain's CDR3 is CASNTGQGDKNIQYF. The CDR3 nucleotides are TGTGCCAGCAACACGGGACAGGGGGACAAAAACATTCAGTACTTC.

This chain joins TRBV29-1 and TRBJ2-7; TRBD1 agrees at 9 bases. Per germline, CDR1 SQVTM and CDR2 ANQGSEA. V was pared by 0 bases and J by 4 bases, with 7 bases of the junction left unmatched. The CDR3 sequence is 15 residues long. CDR3 bases: TGCAGCGTTGAAGAAAGTCACAGGGGGCTATACGAGCAGTACTTC. Residues: CSVEESHRGLYEQYF.

The chain recombines TRBV28 with TRBJ2-2; D perhaps matches TRBD1 (7 bases). The V end lost 2 bases, the J end lost 8 bases, and 15 bases lay between the germline ends. CDR1 is MDHEN and CDR2 is SYDVKM in the germline V gene. CDR3 length: 15 residues. CDR3 sequence reads: CASSLLPGGPGELFF. For the CDR3, the DNA is TGTGCCAGCAGTTTACTCCCAGGGGGGCCGGGGGAGCTGTTTTTT.

This clonotype was seen repeatedly, ten times or more. The V and J genes are TRBV6-8 and TRBJ2-5; D is undetermined. Germline loops: CDR1 MNHGY, CDR2 SAAAGT. The CDR3 totals 19 residues. V lost 5 bases and J lost 4, with 29 bases in between. This CDR3 reads CASSPAFLNRTLNIETQYF. The CDR3 nucleotides are TGTGCCAGCAGTCCCGCCTTTTTAAACCGGACCCTAAACATAGAGACCCAGTACTTC.

This clonotype has at least ten counts. The V gene is TRBV29-1, the J gene TRBJ1-1; TRBD1 agrees at 8 bases. The germline gives CDR1 SQVTM, CDR2 ANQGSEA. Unmatched junction bases numbered 6, after V lost 5 bases and J lost 1 base. This CDR3 has 14 residues. CDR3 in amino acids: CSVLRTGTNTEAFF. CDR3 nucleotide sequence: TGCAGCGTTTTACGGACAGGGACGAACACTGAAGCTTTCTTT.

This clonotype occurred many times. For the CDR3, the DNA is TGTGCCAGCAGTTCTCGCGACAGACAGGGGAAAGAGACCCAGTACTTC. It encodes CASSSRDRQGKETQYF. The chain joins TRBV6-5 to TRBJ2-5, with 8 bases lining up with TRBD1. This CDR3 is built from 16 residues. The germline V gene encodes CDR1 MNHEY and CDR2 SVGAGI. V trimming: 4 bases; J trimming: 3 bases; junction bases outside the gene matches: 10.

This clonotype was seen repeatedly, ten times or more. The chain joins TRBV5-1 to TRBJ1-1; D not resolved. The germline CDR1 and CDR2 sequences are SGHRS and YFSETQ. The CDR3 spans 13 residues. V lost 1 base, J lost 3 bases, and 7 bases lay in between. The CDR3 loop is CASSLRADTEAFF. CDR3 sequence (DNA): TGCGCCAGCAGCTTGAGGGCGGACACTGAAGCTTTCTTT.

This clonotype showed up just a few times. V and J are TRBV27 and TRBJ2-2, with D possibly TRBD2 on 5 matching bases. The CDR3 loop spans 16 amino acids. CDR1 is MNHEY and CDR2 is SMNVEV in the germline V gene (reference sequence). V was cut by 1 base and J by 7 bases, with 16 bases left in between. CDR3 region: CASSLLWSGSGGELFF. The CDR3, as DNA: TGTGCCAGCAGTTTATTATGGTCGGGGTCTGGCGGGGAGCTGTTTTTT.

This clonotype occurred many times. The V call is TRBV9, the J call TRBJ1-2; 7 bases are shared with TRBD1. The trim removed 4 bases at V and 6 bases at J, leaving 6 bases unmatched. The CDR3 loop spans 13 amino acids. CDR1 and CDR2 (germline): SGDLS, YYNGEE. This CDR3 reads CASSMGQSHGYTF. In DNA, the CDR3 is TGTGCCAGCAGCATGGGACAGTCGCATGGCTACACCTTC.

This clonotype appeared many times. DNA for the CDR3: TGTGCCACCGAGGGGGTCTACGAGCAGTACTTC. Its protein product is CATEGVYEQYF. This sequence joins TRBV19 and TRBJ2-7; D possibly corresponds to TRBD1 (6 bases). The germline V gene has CDR1 LNHDA and CDR2 SQIVND (reference sequence). The CDR3 has 11 amino acids. Deletions cut 10 bases from V and 3 bases from J, with 10 bases between.

Many counts were recorded for this clonotype. The rearrangement uses TRBV2 and TRBJ2-2; 8 bases are a match to TRBD1. The CDR3 extends over 14 amino acids. CDR1 and CDR2 (germline): SNHLY, FYNNEI. V shed 6 bases and J 5 bases; nucleotides not matched to a gene: 5. The CDR3 DNA reads TGTGCCAGCAGGAGACAGGGGTGGACCGGGGAGCTGTTTTTT. Its translation is CASRRQGWTGELFF. Using reference TRBV2 and TRBJ2-2 for the parts outside the CDR3, the full variable domain is EPEVTQTPSHQVTQMGQEVILRCVPISNHLYFYWYRQILGQKVEFLVSFYNNEISEKSEIFDDQFSVERPDGSNFTLKIRSTKLEDSAMYFCASRRQGWTGELFFGEGSRLTVL.

This clonotype was picked up many times. CDR3 amino acids: CSAPGTVSYEQYF. CDR3 nucleotides: TGCAGTGCTCCCGGGACAGTATCCTACGAGCAGTACTTC. This chain uses TRBV20-1 with TRBJ2-7; 7 bases are a match to TRBD1. The length of the CDR3 is 13 residues. V shed 5 bases, J shed 1 base, and the junction held 5 bases outside the gene matches. Germline CDR1 and CDR2: DFQATT and SNEGSKA (reference sequence).